The 30 T cell receptor beta chains presented below share a single source sample, sequenced in a study of T cell responses to AZD1222 COVID-19 vaccine. TCRdb's table, derived via immunoSEQ multiplex PCR, lists solely in-frame clones and lacks some. The sample records more than 150,000 clones, approximately 91% being singletons. The material was peripheral blood, obtained on day 0 of AZD1222 vaccination. Source of these receptors: an adult in good health.

The rearrangement joins TRBV28 to TRBJ2-6; the match to TRBD1 covers 7 bases. Trimming took 4 bases from V and 1 from J; bases not matched to a gene: 7. CDR1 and CDR2 from the germline V gene are MDHEN and SYDVKM. The CDR3 covers 17 residues. CDR3 DNA sequence: TGTGCCAGCAGTTACGGGACAGATCGGTCTGGGGCCAACGTCCTGACTTTC. Amino acids: CASSYGTDRSGANVLTF.

The rearrangement joins TRBV7-3 to TRBJ2-7, with TRBD2 identical over 9 bases. There are 15 residues in the CDR3. Germline-derived CDR1 and CDR2 are SGHTA and FQGTGA. The V gene end was trimmed by 5 bases and the J gene end by 6 bases; junction bases not matched to a gene: 11. CDR3 in amino acids: CASSQGLAGVAEQYF. CDR3 nucleotide sequence: TGTGCCAGCAGCCAAGGGTTAGCGGGAGTTGCCGAGCAGTACTTC.

This chain uses TRBV7-2 with TRBJ2-1, with 13 nucleotides matching TRBD2. The germline CDR1 and CDR2 sequences are SGHTA and FQGNSA. The ends lost 4 bases at V and 8 bases at J; junction bases unmatched: 14. The CDR3 totals 18 residues. In DNA form, the CDR3 reads TGTGCCAGCAGCTCCGGACTAGCGGGAGTGGTTGCGGTATATGAGCAGTTCTTC. This codes for CASSSGLAGVVAVYEQFF.

The genes are TRBV9 and TRBJ2-5; no reliable D call. The CDR3 consists of 13 residues. The germline CDR1 and CDR2 sequences are SGDLS and YYNGEE. Trimming took 4 bases from V and 0 from J, leaving 7 bases between them. Here the CDR3 DNA reads TGTGCCAGCAGCCCGATGTACCAAGAGACCCAGTACTTC. It codes for CASSPMYQETQYF.

The J gene is TRBJ1-6, the V gene TRBV19; D gene unclear. The CDR3 has 13 amino acids. V shed 9 bases and J shed 11 bases, with 17 bases lying between them. The germline V gene has CDR1 LNHDA and CDR2 SQIVND (reference sequence). The CDR3 nucleotides are TGTGCCAGCCTAGCGCTACCTGGTGCACCCCTCCACTTT. Translating gives CASLALPGAPLHF.

The chain employs TRBV2 and TRBJ1-5; the D is unclear. V was trimmed by 6 bases and J by 0 bases, leaving 6 bases between them. The length of the CDR3 is 13 residues. Germline lookup yields CDR1 SNHLY and CDR2 FYNNEI. CDR3 region: CASRRFSNQPQHF. For the CDR3, the DNA is TGTGCCAGCAGGAGGTTTAGCAATCAGCCCCAGCATTTT. The variable domain in full, with the rest retrieved from reference TRBV2 and TRBJ1-5, is EPEVTQTPSHQVTQMGQEVILRCVPISNHLYFYWYRQILGQKVEFLVSFYNNEISEKSEIFDDQFSVERPDGSNFTLKIRSTKLEDSAMYFCASRRFSNQPQHFGDGTRLSIL.

This rearrangement joins TRBV20-1 to TRBJ2-7; D remains ambiguous. Germline V gene lookup returns CDR1 DFQATT and CDR2 SNEGSKA (reference sequence). This CDR3 spans 13 amino acids. Trimming shortened V by 3 bases and J by 4 bases, and 13 bases separated the two germline ends. Written as DNA, the CDR3 is TGCAGTGCTAGTACCCTGGTGGAATACGAGCAGTACTTC. It yields the protein CSASTLVEYEQYF.

The rearrangement links TRBV19 to TRBJ1-3; perhaps TRBD1 as D (6 bases). With 7 bases removed from V and 0 bases from J, the gap between germline ends came to 13 bases. Germline lookup yields CDR1 LNHDA and CDR2 SQIVND (reference sequence). CDR3 size: 15 residues. CDR3 sequence: CASTTTGLSGNTIYF. The CDR3 nucleotides are TGTGCCAGTACCACGACAGGCCTCTCTGGAAACACCATATATTTT.

The CDR3 is CASRLTGARGYEQYF. In DNA form, the CDR3 reads TGTGCCAGCAGACTAACAGGGGCCCGGGGATACGAGCAGTACTTC. The chain joins TRBV6-5 to TRBJ2-7; 7 nucleotides match TRBD1. Per germline, CDR1 MNHEY and CDR2 SVGAGI. The CDR3 totals 15 residues. Germline trimming cut 6 bases from V and 4 bases from J; bases unmatched to any gene: 12.

The chain recombines TRBV11-2 with TRBJ2-4, with 9 bases fitting TRBD1. V shed 4 bases and J 9 bases; nucleotides not matched to a gene: 10. The CDR3 covers 15 residues. The germline V gene has CDR1 SGHAT and CDR2 FQNNGV. The CDR3 DNA reads as TGTGCCAGCAGCTGGGGGGACAGGGTGAGGGGCATTCAGTACTTC. Its protein product is CASSWGDRVRGIQYF.

The chain combines TRBV7-9 with TRBJ2-7, with TRBD2 matching over 8 bases. The J segment lost 3 bases and the V segment lost 3 bases, leaving 10 bases of the junction unmatched. Germline CDR1 reads SEHNR; CDR2 reads FQNEAQ (reference sequence). The CDR3 covers 16 residues. The CDR3 reads CASSLSVTSEDYEQYF. DNA of the CDR3: TGTGCCAGCAGCTTGTCTGTGACTAGCGAGGACTACGAGCAGTACTTC.

This clone was seen just once. The gene calls are TRBV4-2 and TRBJ2-7; D is perhaps TRBD1 or TRBD2 (5 bases each). V gave up 1 base and J gave up 1 base, with 5 bases separating them. The CDR3 has 13 amino acids. Per germline, CDR1 LGHNA and CDR2 YNFKEQ. The CDR3 sequence: CASSQGGSYEQYF. In DNA form, the CDR3 reads TGTGCCAGCAGCCAAGGGGGGTCCTACGAGCAGTACTTC.

The count of this clone is one. The V gene is TRBV10-3, the J gene TRBJ2-7; no clear D gene. The V gene's germline CDR1 is ENHRY and CDR2 SYGVKD. Trimming removed 2 bases at V and 4 bases at J, with 12 bases between. The CDR3 sequence is 14 residues long. The chain's CDR3 is CAISEGRLGYEQYF. CDR3 coding DNA: TGTGCCATCAGTGAGGGGCGGTTGGGGTACGAGCAGTACTTC.

V gene TRBV9 combines with J gene TRBJ1-3, with D possibly being TRBD1 (5 bases). CDR1 is SGDLS, CDR2 YYNGEE, per germline. Trimming cost V 2 bases and J 0 bases, with 9 bases left between them. This CDR3 has 15 amino acids. The CDR3, as DNA: TGTGCCAGCAGCGTTTCAGGGAACTCTGGAAACACCATATATTTT. Its protein is CASSVSGNSGNTIYF.

The genes are TRBV29-1 and TRBJ1-2; D possibly corresponds to TRBD1 (6 bases). CDR1 SQVTM and CDR2 ANQGSEA come from the germline V gene. V was trimmed by 2 bases and J by 2 bases, leaving 9 bases between them. The CDR3 runs 13 residues. CDR3 DNA sequence: TGCAGCGTTGAAACAGGGAGGAACTATGGCTACACCTTC. Its protein is CSVETGRNYGYTF.

The rearrangement joins TRBV11-2 to TRBJ2-7, with no clear D. With 5 bases removed from V and 3 bases from J, the gap between germline ends came to 23 bases. Germline CDR1 is SGHAT and CDR2 is FQNNGV. There are 17 residues in the CDR3. As DNA, the CDR3 is TGTGCCAGCAGCCCGCGAGGACGGCCTACTGCGGACTACGAGCAGTACTTC. This gives the protein CASSPRGRPTADYEQYF.

CDR3 region: CASTRGGATDTQYF. CDR3 DNA: TGTGCCAGCACGCGGGGGGGGGCCACAGATACGCAGTATTTT. The J gene is TRBJ2-3, the V gene TRBV7-6, with TRBD2 matching over 9 bases. With V trimmed by 7 bases and J by 2 bases, 4 bases remained unmatched. The CDR3 has 14 residues. Germline-derived CDR1 and CDR2 are SGHVS and FNYEAQ. The whole variable domain, remainder taken from reference TRBV7-6 and TRBJ2-3, is GAGVSQSPRYKVTKRGQDVALRCDPISGHVSLYWYRQALGQGPEFLTYFNYEAQQDKSGLPNDRFSAERPEGSISTLTIQRTEQRDSAMYRCASTRGGATDTQYFGPGTRLTVL.

The CDR3 region has the DNA TGTGCCAGCAGCTTAAAGCGGGGCTTCCCCCGAGAGACCCAGTACTTC. This sequence encodes CASSLKRGFPRETQYF. This chain links TRBV7-2 with TRBJ2-5, with 7 positions matching TRBD2. The V gene's germline CDR1 is SGHTA and CDR2 FQGNSA. The V and J ends lost 2 bases and 4 bases, in that order; junction bases with no gene match: 10. This CDR3 has 16 residues.

This chain joins TRBV7-9 and TRBJ2-4; D remains ambiguous. V shed 5 bases and J shed 0 bases, with 17 bases lying between them. The CDR3 is made up of 17 amino acids. Germline-derived CDR1 and CDR2 are SEHNR and FQNEAQ (reference sequence). CDR3 bases: TGTGCCAGCAGCGCCCAACCGGGCTATTTAGCCAAAAACATTCAGTACTTC. Its translation is CASSAQPGYLAKNIQYF.

CDR3 DNA sequence: TGCAGTGCTAGTTACAGGGATGGCACTGAAGCTTTCTTT. This codes for CSASYRDGTEAFF. The chain uses TRBV20-1 and TRBJ1-1, with D possibly TRBD1 on 6 matching bases. The germline V gene encodes CDR1 DFQATT and CDR2 SNEGSKA (reference sequence). Trimming shortened V by 3 bases and J by 4 bases, and 12 bases separated the two germline ends. The CDR3 totals 13 residues.

This clone was picked up one time. CDR3 in DNA: TGCGCCAGCAGTTTCCCGGACAGGGATAATTCACCCCTCCACTTT. Amino acid sequence: CASSFPDRDNSPLHF. This chain uses TRBV5-1 with TRBJ1-6, with 8 positions matching TRBD1. Germline-derived CDR1 and CDR2 are SGHRS and YFSETQ. With 5 bases clipped from V and 5 bases from J, the junction kept 6 bases outside the gene matches. This CDR3 is 15 amino acids long.

The chain is built from TRBV10-3 and TRBJ2-5; 7 nucleotides match TRBD1. Germline V CDR1 and CDR2: ENHRY, SYGVKD. The ends lost 0 bases at V and 3 bases at J; junction bases unmatched: 4. The CDR3 consists of 15 residues. In DNA form, the CDR3 reads TGTGCCATCAGTGAGTCCCAGCAGGGGGAAGAGACCCAGTACTTC. It codes for CAISESQQGEETQYF.

The genes are TRBV2 and TRBJ1-6, with 8 bases that match TRBD1. In germline, CDR1 is SNHLY, CDR2 FYNNEI. The trim removed 4 bases at V and 0 bases at J, leaving 2 bases unmatched. This CDR3 is 16 amino acids long. The CDR3 nucleotides are TGTGCCAGCAGTGGACAGGGGAGCTCCTATAATTCACCCCTCCACTTT. Translating it yields CASSGQGSSYNSPLHF.

This sequence joins TRBV4-2 and TRBJ2-1; 13 nucleotides align to TRBD2. The germline CDR1 and CDR2 sequences are LGHNA and YNFKEQ. V gave up 1 base and J gave up 7 bases; unmatched junction bases: 7. This CDR3 is built from 17 residues. The CDR3 region has the DNA TGTGCCAGCAGCCAAGGGACTAGCGGGGGTATAATGAATGAGCAGTTCTTC. Amino acid sequence: CASSQGTSGGIMNEQFF.

The rearrangement links TRBV28 to TRBJ2-7; no definite D call. The CDR3 covers 12 residues. From germline, CDR1 is MDHEN and CDR2 SYDVKM. The germline V and J ends were trimmed by 7 bases and 3 bases, with 10 bases remaining between them. This CDR3 is CASTQAGYEQYF. The CDR3 nucleotides read TGTGCCAGCACCCAGGCCGGCTACGAGCAGTACTTC.

CDR3 region: CASTTTGKPYEQYF. The DNA of the CDR3 is TGTGCCAGCACCACGACAGGGAAACCCTACGAGCAGTACTTC. The chain carries TRBV14 and TRBJ2-7; 7 bases are shared with TRBD1. The CDR3 is 14 residues long. V trimming: 7 bases; J trimming: 2 bases; junction bases outside the gene matches: 8. The germline gives CDR1 SGHDN, CDR2 FVKESK. The whole variable domain, remainder taken from reference TRBV14 and TRBJ2-7, is EAGVTQFPSHSVIEKGQTVTLRCDPISGHDNLYWYRRVMGKEIKFLLHFVKESKQDESGMPNNRFLAERTGGTYSTLKVQPAELEDSGVYFCASTTTGKPYEQYFGPGTRLTVT.

CDR3 region: CASSLAGGELFF. CDR3 in DNA: TGTGCCAGCAGCTTGGCCGGCGGGGAGCTGTTTTTT. The chain combines TRBV5-6 with TRBJ2-2; no clear D. This CDR3 has 12 amino acids. V gave up 0 bases and J gave up 7 bases, with 4 bases separating them. Per germline, CDR1 SGHDT and CDR2 YYEEEE.

The V call is TRBV5-1, the J call TRBJ1-1; TRBD1 matches 9 bases. From germline, CDR1 is SGHRS and CDR2 YFSETQ. There are 16 residues in the CDR3. Germline trimming cut 4 bases from V and 1 base from J; bases unmatched to any gene: 8. The CDR3 loop reads CASSTRTGAGNTEAFF. The CDR3 DNA follows: TGCGCCAGCAGCACGAGGACAGGGGCGGGGAACACTGAAGCTTTCTTT.

This chain links TRBV19 with TRBJ2-1; D not resolved. V shed 0 bases and J shed 2 bases, with 14 bases lying between them. This CDR3 has 17 residues. Germline V gene data show CDR1 as LNHDA and CDR2 as SQIVND (reference sequence). In DNA form, the CDR3 reads TGTGCCAGTAGTATAGATCATCTGACACTCCCCTACAATGAGCAGTTCTTC. Translation gives CASSIDHLTLPYNEQFF.

The CDR3 here is CASSVRPSTDTQYF. Written as DNA, the CDR3 is TGTGCCAGCAGCGTCAGGCCTAGCACAGATACGCAGTATTTT. J is TRBJ2-3 and V is TRBV9, with D unclear. V gave up 2 bases and J gave up 0 bases, with 7 bases separating them. The CDR3 consists of 14 residues. Germline CDR1 is SGDLS and CDR2 is YYNGEE.